The 9 T cell receptor beta chains in this list originate from one sample, sequenced in a study of blood T cell repertoires in COVID-19. Generated by immunoSEQ multiplex PCR, the TCRdb table keeps only in-frame clones and is missing some. This sample has some 220,000 clones, with approximately 85% found just once. The sequencing sample was made of peripheral blood. The receptors derive from a man in his fifties with COVID-19, enrolled during active disease.

The chain employs TRBV6-2 or TRBV6-3 and TRBJ2-5; 9 nucleotides align to TRBD2. Germline CDR1 MNHEY, CDR2 SVGEGT. The CDR3 consists of 15 residues. V dropped 3 bases and J dropped 1; count of bases not matched to a gene: 3. CDR3 coding DNA: TGTGCCAGCAGTTATCCGGGACTAGCCCAAGAGACCCAGTACTTC. Its translation: CASSYPGLAQETQYF.

In its sample, this clone was seen once. This sequence joins TRBV6-6 and TRBJ2-3; 7 bases map to TRBD2. Germline CDR1 MNHNY, CDR2 SVGAGI (reference sequence). This CDR3 has 16 residues. V lost 2 bases, J lost 4 bases, and 9 bases stayed unmatched. CDR3: CASSYGRGVLADTQYF. CDR3 bases: TGTGCCAGCAGTTACGGACGGGGGGTATTAGCAGATACGCAGTATTTT.

The rearrangement links TRBV27 to TRBJ2-5, with 9 positions matching TRBD2. Germline V gene lookup returns CDR1 MNHEY and CDR2 SMNVEV (reference sequence). This CDR3 has 13 amino acids. Losses at the gene ends were 5 bases for V and 6 bases for J; bases not matched to a gene: 4. This CDR3 reads CASSPSGEQTQYF. Here the CDR3 DNA reads TGTGCCAGCAGTCCTAGCGGGGAACAGACCCAGTACTTC.

The chain couples TRBV4-1 to TRBJ2-7, with TRBD1 matching 10 bases. The CDR3 covers 17 residues. Germline trimming cut 1 base from V and 2 bases from J; bases unmatched to any gene: 8. CDR1 MGHRA and CDR2 YSYEKL come from the germline V gene. The CDR3 DNA reads TGCGCCAGCAGCCAAGTGACAGGGGGCCATTCCACCTACGAGCAGTACTTC. It codes for CASSQVTGGHSTYEQYF.

The chain recombines TRBV3-1 (or the pseudogene TRBV3-2) with TRBJ2-7, with TRBD2 identical over 7 bases. Germline V gene lookup returns CDR1 LGHDT and CDR2 YNNKEL (reference sequence). The V segment lost 5 bases and the J segment 0 bases; nucleotides outside the gene matches: 4. The CDR3 sequence is 14 residues long. DNA of the CDR3: TGTGCCAGCAGCTATCAGCGGGACTCCTACGAGCAGTACTTC. Encoded protein: CASSYQRDSYEQYF.

The chain is built from TRBV2 and TRBJ2-7; 7 nucleotides line up with TRBD1. Losses at the gene ends were 7 bases for V and 6 bases for J; bases not matched to a gene: 6. CDR1 is SNHLY, CDR2 FYNNEI, per germline. The CDR3 has 12 amino acids. CDR3 protein: CASNTGQAEQYF. In DNA, the CDR3 is TGTGCCAGCAACACAGGACAGGCCGAGCAGTACTTC.

J is TRBJ2-1 and V is TRBV9, with D maybe TRBD2 (5 bases). This CDR3 spans 16 amino acids. The germline gives CDR1 SGDLS, CDR2 YYNGEE. Trimming removed 0 bases at V and 0 bases at J, with 10 bases between. This CDR3 reads CASSVGVGSSYNEQFF. In DNA, the CDR3 is TGTGCCAGCAGCGTAGGGGTAGGGAGCTCCTACAATGAGCAGTTCTTC. Full variable domain (remainder filled in from reference TRBV9 and TRBJ2-1): DSGVTQTPKHLITATGQRVTLRCSPRSGDLSVYWYQQSLDQGLQFLIQYYNGEERAKGNILERFSAQQFPDLHSELNLSSLELGDSALYFCASSVGVGSSYNEQFFGPGTRLTVL.

This clone was seen once. The chain employs TRBV7-2 and TRBJ1-4; D not resolved. The CDR3 is made up of 13 amino acids. V was pared by 1 base and J by 7 bases, with 7 bases between. Germline loops: CDR1 SGHTA, CDR2 FQGNSA. DNA for the CDR3: TGTGCCAGCAGCTTAGGGGCTGCTGAAAAACTGTTTTTT. Encoded protein: CASSLGAAEKLFF.

V is TRBV5-8 and J is TRBJ1-1, with D uncertain. This CDR3 has 14 amino acids. Germline V gives CDR1 SGHTS, CDR2 YDEGEE. Trimming removed 0 bases from V and 5 bases from J, with 11 bases in between. The CDR3 here is CASSLEPGRTEAFF. The DNA for the CDR3 is TGTGCCAGCAGCTTGGAGCCGGGTAGGACTGAAGCTTTCTTT.